Each of the 11 T cell receptor beta chains below was sequenced from the same sample in a study of CD8 T cells in ankylosing spondylitis. Study observations and caveats: Ankylosing spondylitis blood appeared to be characterized by a TCR beta motif of under 10 highly homologous variants.

Antigens of these TCRs are unknown. TCRdb ran MiXCR on the 5' RACE reads and lists one entry per CDR3 protein. The table lists some 840,000 distinct CDR3 sequences, 12% of them singletons. Sequenced sample: blood, either unsorted or a sorted T cell fraction (not recorded which). The receptors originated from a male donor with ankylosing spondylitis.

This clonotype was counted between two and nine times. The rearrangement uses TRBV20-1 and TRBJ1-1; D is unresolved. Germline V gene data show CDR1 as DFQATT and CDR2 as SNEGSKA (reference sequence). The CDR3 covers 11 residues. Trimming took off 7 bases at V and 3 bases at J, with 9 bases between the two ends. The CDR3 DNA reads as TGCAGTGGCGACCGGTACACTGAAGCTTTCTTT. Its translation: CSGDRYTEAFF.

Many counts were recorded for this clonotype. This chain joins TRBV20-1 and TRBJ2-1; TRBD2 aligns across 11 bases. The CDR3 has 16 residues. Germline values: CDR1 DFQATT, CDR2 SNEGSKA (reference sequence). V lost 4 bases to trimming and J lost 4 bases; unmatched junction nucleotides: 9. CDR3 DNA sequence: TGCAGTGCTATCCAGACTAGCGGGAAATTATACAATGAGCAGTTCTTC. Translating it yields CSAIQTSGKLYNEQFF.

V and J are TRBV6-2 or TRBV6-3 and TRBJ2-7, with a tentative D call TRBD2 (5 bases). The CDR3 is made up of 17 amino acids. Germline CDR1 MNHEY, CDR2 SVGEGT. V lost 4 bases and J 1 base, leaving 20 bases between the germline ends. DNA for the CDR3: TGTGCCAGCAGTTCCCCCCCCGGTGGGAGTAGGTCCTACGAGCAGTACTTC. Amino acids: CASSSPPGGSRSYEQYF.

V and J are TRBV5-1 and TRBJ2-1; 11 bases are shared with TRBD2. The germline V gene has CDR1 SGHRS and CDR2 YFSETQ. With 3 bases clipped from V and 4 bases from J, the junction kept 3 bases outside the gene matches. The CDR3 is 15 amino acids. The CDR3 nucleotides are TGCGCCAGCAGCTCCAGGACTAGCGGGTACAATGAGCAGTTCTTC. As protein: CASSSRTSGYNEQFF.

The chain is built from TRBV20-1 and TRBJ2-5; 7 bases are a match to TRBD1. The germline gives CDR1 DFQATT, CDR2 SNEGSKA (reference sequence). V dropped 7 bases and J dropped 1; count of bases not matched to a gene: 12. This CDR3 spans 15 amino acids. CDR3 nucleotide sequence: TGCAGTGGAAGACAGGGCTCCGACTTCCAAGAGACCCAGTACTTC. Translation gives CSGRQGSDFQETQYF.

The CDR3 here is CSARTFSLTEAFF. In nucleotides, the CDR3 is TGCAGTGCTAGAACCTTTAGTCTCACTGAAGCTTTCTTT. The chain recombines TRBV20-1 with TRBJ1-1; D unclear. This CDR3 spans 13 amino acids. Trimming cost V 2 bases and J 4 bases, with 11 bases left between them. In germline, CDR1 is DFQATT, CDR2 SNEGSKA (reference sequence).

This clonotype was detected ten times or more. This chain's CDR3 is CASSQVAGVGEQYF. CDR3 nucleotide sequence: TGTGCCAGCAGCCAAGTAGCGGGAGTGGGGGAGCAGTACTTC. The V call is TRBV4-2, the J call TRBJ2-7, with 9 bases identical to TRBD2. V was pared by 1 base and J by 7 bases, with 5 bases of the junction left unmatched. The CDR3 covers 14 residues. Germline V gene lookup returns CDR1 LGHNA and CDR2 YNFKEQ.

V and J are TRBV12-3 or TRBV12-4 and TRBJ2-2; D unresolved. Trimming removed 2 bases at V and 6 bases at J, with 10 bases between. This CDR3 has 14 amino acids. This CDR3 reads CASSLMMASGELFF. For the CDR3, the DNA is TGTGCCAGCAGTTTAATGATGGCCTCCGGGGAGCTGTTTTTT.

This clonotype was recorded many times. The J gene is TRBJ1-3, the V gene TRBV5-1, with D hard to call. There are 14 residues in the CDR3. The germline gives CDR1 SGHRS, CDR2 YFSETQ. V was pared by 2 bases and J by 1 base, with 7 bases between. CDR3 sequence (DNA): TGCGCCAGCAGCTTCGGGATTTCTGGAAACACCATATATTTT. Translation: CASSFGISGNTIYF.

This clonotype has more than one count but fewer than ten. The V gene is TRBV20-1, the J gene TRBJ2-5, with 7 nucleotides matching TRBD1. Germline V gene data show CDR1 as DFQATT and CDR2 as SNEGSKA (reference sequence). Germline trimming cut 6 bases from V and 2 bases from J; bases unmatched to any gene: 9. The CDR3 is made up of 14 amino acids. For the CDR3, the DNA is TGCAGTGCGCGTCGAGGGGGACAGCAAGAGACCCAGTACTTC. It translates to CSARRGGQQETQYF.

The chain is built from TRBV5-1 and TRBJ2-2; 7 nucleotides match TRBD1. The trim removed 3 bases at V and 3 bases at J, leaving 17 bases unmatched. This CDR3 region has 19 residues. From germline, CDR1 is SGHRS and CDR2 YFSETQ. For the CDR3, the DNA is TGCGCCAGCAGCTACAACAGGGGTACCGGCATTAGGGACACCGGGGAGCTGTTTTTT. It is translated as CASSYNRGTGIRDTGELFF. Full variable domain (remainder filled in from reference TRBV5-1 and TRBJ2-2): KAGVTQTPRYLIKTRGQQVTLSCSPISGHRSVSWYQQTPGQGLQFLFEYFSETQRNKGNFPGRFSGRQFSNSRSEMNVSTLELGDSALYLCASSYNRGTGIRDTGELFFGEGSRLTVL.